The clone carrying this T cell receptor beta chain was seen a handful of times. What it recognizes is unknown. The V gene's germline CDR1 is SGDLS and CDR2 YYNGEE. The CDR3 spans 14 residues. Unmatched junction bases numbered 7, after V lost 4 bases and J lost 3 bases. Profiling relied on immunoSEQ multiplex PCR, and the TCRdb table lists in-frame clones only, not all of them. Among approximately 4,400 clones, around 80% were seen once, and the ten largest hold about a third. This sample stems from a study of T cells after posttransplantation cyclophosphamide. General study results and limits: After PTCy, TRB diversity resembled that of CNI/methotrexate controls. Later blood repertoires were often dominated by clones from the donor CD8+ memory compartment. Skin or GI-infiltrating T cells shared few TRB sequences with blood.

Cyclophosphamide on days +3 and +4 followed busulfan-fludarabine conditioning and a marrow graft. The chain joins TRBV9 to TRBJ2-7; 7 positions agree with TRBD2. This TCR was sampled from a male patient aged 40-50 years who received an allogeneic stem cell transplant from a related donor, was CMV-positive, and had acute and chronic GVHD. Some T cells may be provided by the graft donor. The specimen was PBMCs, collected after allogeneic stem cell transplant with posttransplant cyclophosphamide. CDR3 protein: CASSPGGGSYEQYF. The CDR3, as DNA: TGTGCCAGCAGCCCCGGTGGCGGGAGCTACGAGCAGTACTTC.